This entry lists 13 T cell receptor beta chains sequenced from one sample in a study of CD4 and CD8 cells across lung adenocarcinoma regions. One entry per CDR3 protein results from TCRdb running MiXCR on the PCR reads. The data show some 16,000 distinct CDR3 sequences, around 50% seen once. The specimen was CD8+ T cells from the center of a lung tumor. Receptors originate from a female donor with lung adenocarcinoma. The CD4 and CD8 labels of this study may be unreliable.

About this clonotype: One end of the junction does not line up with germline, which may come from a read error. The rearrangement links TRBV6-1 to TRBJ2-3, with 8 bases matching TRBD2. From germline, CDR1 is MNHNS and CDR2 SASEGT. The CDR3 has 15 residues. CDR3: CASSPGRGAKNMQYF. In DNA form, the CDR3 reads TGTGCCAGCAGCCCGGGGCGGGGGGCCAAAAATATGCAGTACTTT.

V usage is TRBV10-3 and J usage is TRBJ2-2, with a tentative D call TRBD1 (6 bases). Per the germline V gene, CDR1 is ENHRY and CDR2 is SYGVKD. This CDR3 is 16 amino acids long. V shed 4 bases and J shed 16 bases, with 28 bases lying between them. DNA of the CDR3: TGTGCCATCAGTGGGACGCAGGACGGGGACACCGGGAAGCAGTTTTTT. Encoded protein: CAISGTQDGDTGKQFF.

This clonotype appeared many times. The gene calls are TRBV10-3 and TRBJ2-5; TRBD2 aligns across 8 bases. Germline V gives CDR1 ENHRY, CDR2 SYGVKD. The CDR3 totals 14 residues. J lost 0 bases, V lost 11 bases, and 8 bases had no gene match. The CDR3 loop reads CAGSGGRDQETQYF. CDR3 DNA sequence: TGTGCCGGCAGCGGGGGCCGTGACCAAGAGACCCAGTACTTC.

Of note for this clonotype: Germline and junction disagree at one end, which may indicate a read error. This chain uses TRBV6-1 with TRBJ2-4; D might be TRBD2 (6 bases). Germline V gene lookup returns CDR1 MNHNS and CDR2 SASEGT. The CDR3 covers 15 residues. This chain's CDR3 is CGSGPGRGGKDTQYF. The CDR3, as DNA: TGTGGCAGCGGCCCGGGGCGGGGAGGCAAAGACACGCAGTACTTC.

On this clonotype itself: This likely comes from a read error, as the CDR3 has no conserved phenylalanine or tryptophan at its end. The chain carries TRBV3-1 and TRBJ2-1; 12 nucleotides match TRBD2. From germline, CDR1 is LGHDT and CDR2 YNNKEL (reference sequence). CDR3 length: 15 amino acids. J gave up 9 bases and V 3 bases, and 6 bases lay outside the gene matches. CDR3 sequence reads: CASSHSTSGGREQFS. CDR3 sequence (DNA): TGTGCCAGCAGCCATTCGACTAGCGGGGGCCGTGAGCAGTTCTCC.

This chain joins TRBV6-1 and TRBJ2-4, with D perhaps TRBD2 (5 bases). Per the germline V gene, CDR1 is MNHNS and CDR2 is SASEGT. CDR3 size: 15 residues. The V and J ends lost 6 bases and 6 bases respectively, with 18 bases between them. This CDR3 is CASSRSGSFLNIQYF. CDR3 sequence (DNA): TGTGCCAGCAGCCGGTCGGGGAGTTTTCTAAACATTCAGTACTTC.

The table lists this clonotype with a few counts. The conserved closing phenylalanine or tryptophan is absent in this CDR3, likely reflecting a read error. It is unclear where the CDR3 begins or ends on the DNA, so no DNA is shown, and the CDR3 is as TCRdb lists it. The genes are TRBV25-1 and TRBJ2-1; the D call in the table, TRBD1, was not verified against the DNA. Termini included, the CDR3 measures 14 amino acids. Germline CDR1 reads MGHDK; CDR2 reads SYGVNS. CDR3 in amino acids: CASSEQGSVGMGPA.

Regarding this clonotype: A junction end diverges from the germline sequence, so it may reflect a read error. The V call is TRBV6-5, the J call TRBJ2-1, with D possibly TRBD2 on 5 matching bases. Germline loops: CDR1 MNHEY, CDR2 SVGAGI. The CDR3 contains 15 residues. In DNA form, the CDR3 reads TGTGCCAGCAGATTCTCCGGGGTTAGCAGAGATGAGCAGTTCTTT. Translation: CASRFSGVSRDEQFF.

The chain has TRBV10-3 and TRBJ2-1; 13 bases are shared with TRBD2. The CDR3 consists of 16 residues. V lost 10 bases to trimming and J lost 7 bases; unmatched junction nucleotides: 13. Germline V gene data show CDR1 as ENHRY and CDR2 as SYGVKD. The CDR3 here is CATSGTSGIVGNEQFF. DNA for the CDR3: TGTGCCACCTCCGGGACTAGCGGGATCGTGGGAAATGAGCAGTTCTTC.

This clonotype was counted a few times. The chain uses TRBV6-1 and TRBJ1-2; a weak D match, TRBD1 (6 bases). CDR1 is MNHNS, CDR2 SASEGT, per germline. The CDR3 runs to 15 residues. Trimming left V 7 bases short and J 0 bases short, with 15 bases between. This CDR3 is CASTNDRITNYGYTF. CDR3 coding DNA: TGTGCCAGCACCAACGACAGGATTACTAACTATGGCTACACCTTC.

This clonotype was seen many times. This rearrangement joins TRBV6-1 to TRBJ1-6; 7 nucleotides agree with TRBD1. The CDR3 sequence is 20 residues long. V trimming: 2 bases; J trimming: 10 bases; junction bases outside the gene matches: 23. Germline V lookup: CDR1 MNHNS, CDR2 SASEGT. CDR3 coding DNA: TGTGCCAGCAGTGAATCCCGGTTCCAGGGACAGCTAAGGATTGGCTCACCCCTCCACTTT. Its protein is CASSESRFQGQLRIGSPLHF.

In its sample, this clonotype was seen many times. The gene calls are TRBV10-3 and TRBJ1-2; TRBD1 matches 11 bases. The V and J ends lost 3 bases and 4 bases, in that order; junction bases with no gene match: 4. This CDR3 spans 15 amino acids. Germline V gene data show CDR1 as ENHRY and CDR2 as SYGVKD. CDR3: CAISDPGTGGYGYTF. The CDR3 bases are TGTGCCATCAGTGATCCCGGGACAGGGGGCTATGGCTACACCTTC.

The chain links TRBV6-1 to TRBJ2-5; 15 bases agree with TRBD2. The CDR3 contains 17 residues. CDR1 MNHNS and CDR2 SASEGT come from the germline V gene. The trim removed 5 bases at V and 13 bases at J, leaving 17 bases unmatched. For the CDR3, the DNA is TGTGCCAGCAGTCGAGGACTAGCGGGGGGGAACACCGGGGAGCTGTACTTC. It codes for CASSRGLAGGNTGELYF.